The 32 T cell receptor beta chains below all came from one sample that was sequenced in a study of spatial heterogeneity in lung cancer. The time point was: sample taken at primary tumor resection. Researchers sequenced whole RNA taken from tumor, nontumor lung or frozen PBMC without sorting. MiXCR, applied by TCRdb to the 5' RACE reads, yields one record per CDR3 protein. Here the sample spans 4,000 or so distinct CDR3 sequences, approximately 35% being singletons. Specimen: PBMCs, collected at surgery. Receptors originate from a male donor with early-stage non-small cell lung cancer.

Regarding this clonotype: This beta chain is a stray sequence in a library constructed for alpha chains; its clone size is not meaningful. CDR3 in DNA: TGTGCCAGCTTCCTCCACGTGGGGTATACGCAGTATTTT. Translating gives CASFLHVGYTQYF. The chain links TRBV12-3 or TRBV12-4 to TRBJ2-3; D unclear. Trimming stripped 8 bases from V and 7 bases from J, with 16 bases between. The CDR3 runs to 13 residues.

In regard to this clonotype: The library was designed around alpha chains, so this beta chain is a stray read whose abundance carries little weight. V and J are TRBV21-1 and TRBJ2-1. TRBV21-1 represents a pseudogene. The CDR3 has 16 residues. This CDR3 is CASSSGEAETYNEQFF. The CDR3 DNA reads as TGTGCCAGCAGCTCTGGAGAGGCAGAAACCTACAATGAGCAGTTCTTC.

In regard to this clonotype: This beta chain turned up in a library designed for alpha chains; as an off-target read, its abundance says little. This chain uses TRBV28 with TRBJ2-2, with D uncertain. The V and J ends lost 5 bases and 4 bases respectively, with 5 bases between them. Germline V lookup: CDR1 MDHEN, CDR2 SYDVKM. The CDR3 covers 12 residues. The DNA of the CDR3 is TGTGCCAGCAGTCCGATCACCGGGGAGCTGTTTTTT. This codes for CASSPITGELFF.

Of note for this clonotype: Because the library targeted alpha chains, this beta chain is an off-target read whose size means little. This CDR3 reads CSAALPQGGSPLHF. The CDR3 bases are TGCAGTGCTGCTCTCCCCCAAGGGGGTTCACCCCTCCACTTT. The chain has TRBV20-1 and TRBJ1-6, with D possibly matching TRBD1 (6 bases). The CDR3 is 14 amino acids. CDR1 and CDR2 from the germline V gene are DFQATT and SNEGSKA (reference sequence). Deletions cut 5 bases from V and 9 bases from J, with 17 bases between.

This clonotype was seen a handful of times. This beta chain is an unintended read in a library built for alpha chains; its size means little. The chain is built from TRBV19 and TRBJ2-1; 7 positions match TRBD2. The germline CDR1 and CDR2 sequences are LNHDA and SQIVND (reference sequence). The CDR3 loop spans 17 amino acids. J gave up 5 bases and V 1 base, and 11 bases lay outside the gene matches. The CDR3 loop reads CASSIALGRTRDNEQFF. CDR3 nucleotides: TGTGCCAGTAGTATAGCCCTGGGAAGGACTAGGGACAATGAGCAGTTCTTC.

This clonotype was found a few times. Because this beta chain is a stray read in a library intended to capture alpha chains, its abundance should not be given much weight. The chain links TRBV6-5 to TRBJ2-7; perhaps TRBD2 as D (5 bases). Germline assignment: CDR1 MNHEY and CDR2 SVGAGI. Trimming stripped 6 bases from V and 0 bases from J, with 12 bases between. CDR3 length: 14 residues. The CDR3: CASRRIGSSYEQYF. In DNA, the CDR3 is TGTGCCAGCAGAAGAATAGGGAGCTCCTACGAGCAGTACTTC.

On this clonotype: This beta chain is a stray read from a library made for alpha chains; its abundance is not meaningful. J is TRBJ2-7 and V is TRBV12-3 or TRBV12-4; 10 bases are shared with TRBD1. The ends lost 1 base at V and 1 base at J; junction bases unmatched: 4. This CDR3 is built from 16 residues. In nucleotides, the CDR3 is TGTGCCAGCAGTTTAGTGGGGACAGGGGCTTCCTACGAGCAGTACTTC. Residues: CASSLVGTGASYEQYF.

Comments on this clonotype: Since the library was made to target alpha chains, this beta chain is a stray read and its abundance is not meaningful. The rearrangement uses TRBV7-9 and TRBJ2-6; 8 bases line up with TRBD1. The ends lost 8 bases at V and 5 bases at J; junction bases unmatched: 11. Germline V lookup: CDR1 SEHNR, CDR2 FQNEAQ (reference sequence). This CDR3 is built from 16 residues. This chain's CDR3 is CASGGQGSFWANVLTF. CDR3 DNA sequence: TGTGCCAGCGGCGGACAGGGATCCTTCTGGGCCAACGTCCTGACTTTC.

With respect to this clonotype: A library made for alpha chains picked up this beta chain off target, so its size means little. V gene TRBV12-3 or TRBV12-4 combines with J gene TRBJ2-1, with TRBD2 identical over 11 bases. Trimming cost V 7 bases and J 10 bases; bases outside gene matches: 9. This CDR3 is 14 amino acids long. CDR3 coding DNA: TGTGCCAGCACCCTAGCTAGCGGGGGGCGGGAGCAGTTCTTC. Protein sequence: CASTLASGGREQFF.

Worth noting for this clonotype: This beta chain turned up in a library designed for alpha chains; as an off-target read, its abundance says little. The V gene is TRBV15, the J gene TRBJ2-5; 7 positions match TRBD2. Germline-derived CDR1 and CDR2 are LNHNV and YYDKDF (reference sequence). Trimming removed 5 bases from V and 2 bases from J; junction bases left unmatched: 2. The CDR3 length is 13 residues. CDR3 residues: CATSGGVQETQYF. CDR3 nucleotides: TGTGCCACCAGCGGGGGGGTACAAGAGACCCAGTACTTC.

This clonotype was counted only a few times. Because this beta chain is a stray read in a library intended to capture alpha chains, its abundance should not be given much weight. This chain joins TRBV20-1 and TRBJ2-1; D gene uncertain. This CDR3 is built from 16 residues. Germline V lookup: CDR1 DFQATT, CDR2 SNEGSKA (reference sequence). The V and J ends lost 1 base and 1 base respectively, with 14 bases between them. The DNA for the CDR3 is TGCAGTGCTAGAGCCCGAGCTAGAGGTTCCTACAATGAGCAGTTCTTC. As protein: CSARARARGSYNEQFF.

As regards this clonotype: This beta chain lies outside the target of a library built for alpha chains; its clone size means little. V gene TRBV6-5 combines with J gene TRBJ2-3, with D perhaps matching TRBD2 (6 bases). The CDR3 is 14 residues long. The V end was cut by 5 bases, the J end by 0 bases, with 9 bases between. Germline CDR1 MNHEY, CDR2 SVGAGI. The DNA for the CDR3 is TGTGCCAGCAGTCTGGGGACTAGCACAGATACGCAGTATTTT. As protein: CASSLGTSTDTQYF.

With regard to this clonotype: The library was prepared for alpha chains; this beta chain is a stray read, so its frequency means little. The chain recombines TRBV2 with TRBJ2-6; TRBD1 aligns across 9 bases. The CDR3 has 16 amino acids. V shed 5 bases and J 2 bases; nucleotides not matched to a gene: 4. Germline V lookup: CDR1 SNHLY, CDR2 FYNNEI. CDR3 in amino acids: CASSLTGGAGANVLTF. In DNA form, the CDR3 reads TGTGCCAGCAGTTTAACAGGGGGCGCTGGGGCCAACGTCCTGACTTTC. Filled out from reference TRBV2 and TRBJ2-6, the complete variable domain reads EPEVTQTPSHQVTQMGQEVILRCVPISNHLYFYWYRQILGQKVEFLVSFYNNEISEKSEIFDDQFSVERPDGSNFTLKIRSTKLEDSAMYFCASSLTGGAGANVLTFGAGSRLTVL.

Of note for this clonotype: Because this beta chain is a stray read in a library intended to capture alpha chains, its abundance should not be given much weight. The chain's CDR3 is CASSPRGLEEQYF. CDR3 sequence (DNA): TGTGCCAGCTCACCCCGGGGATTAGAGGAGCAGTACTTC. The chain carries TRBV18 and TRBJ2-7, with a possible D match to TRBD2 (5 bases). Germline-derived CDR1 and CDR2 are KGHSH and LQKENI. The CDR3 is 13 amino acids. V was trimmed by 3 bases and J by 7 bases, leaving 13 bases between them.

Only a few counts were recorded for this clonotype. This beta chain slipped into a library made for alpha chains as a stray read, so its size is not meaningful. The chain combines TRBV27 with TRBJ2-7; 8 bases align to TRBD2. Looked up from germline, CDR1 is MNHEY and CDR2 is SMNVEV (reference sequence). The CDR3 runs to 20 residues. Germline trimming cut 6 bases from V and 1 base from J; bases unmatched to any gene: 23. The CDR3 here is CASSPIPGHTSGRTSYEQYF. In DNA form, the CDR3 reads TGTGCCAGCAGCCCCATACCGGGACATACTAGCGGCCGAACATCCTACGAGCAGTACTTC.

This clonotype was seen a handful of times. This beta chain is an unintended read in a library built for alpha chains; its size means little. The genes are TRBV9 and TRBJ2-5; TRBD2 might be the D (6 bases). CDR3 length: 14 amino acids. Trimming removed 0 bases from V and 6 bases from J, with 12 bases in between. Per the germline V gene, CDR1 is SGDLS and CDR2 is YYNGEE. CDR3 loop: CASSVEPSEKTQYF. CDR3 DNA: TGTGCCAGCAGCGTAGAACCTAGCGAGAAGACCCAGTACTTC.

This clonotype has only a few counts. Because the library targeted alpha chains, this beta chain is an off-target read whose size means little. The chain recombines TRBV14 with TRBJ2-1; the D gene is possibly TRBD1 (6 bases). The CDR3 totals 17 residues. Trimming took off 1 base at V and 9 bases at J, with 22 bases between the two ends. The germline V gene encodes CDR1 SGHDN and CDR2 FVKESK. This chain's CDR3 is CASSQVPERPTGTEQFF. The CDR3 DNA sequence: TGTGCCAGCAGCCAAGTCCCCGAACGACCAACAGGGACTGAGCAGTTCTTC.

With regard to this clonotype: Little can be read into the size of this beta chain, an off-target read in a library designed for alpha chains. The chain joins TRBV18 to TRBJ2-5, with 8 bases aligning to TRBD2. The V gene's germline CDR1 is KGHSH and CDR2 LQKENI. V lost 2 bases to trimming and J lost 3 bases; unmatched junction nucleotides: 2. There are 14 residues in the CDR3. CDR3 region: CASSPTAGEETQYF. CDR3 sequence (DNA): TGTGCCAGCTCACCAACAGCGGGAGAAGAGACCCAGTACTTC.

With regard to this clonotype: The size of this beta chain means little, since it is a stray read in a library made for alpha chains. This chain uses TRBV28 with TRBJ2-5; TRBD1 matches at 8 bases. This CDR3 spans 16 amino acids. The V segment lost 5 bases and the J segment 2 bases; nucleotides outside the gene matches: 10. Germline lookup yields CDR1 MDHEN and CDR2 SYDVKM. This CDR3 is CASSPGTGITQETQYF. The CDR3 DNA reads as TGTGCCAGCAGTCCCGGGACAGGCATAACGCAAGAGACCCAGTACTTC.

For this clonotype: The library was prepared for alpha chains; this beta chain is a stray read, so its frequency means little. The chain is built from TRBV10-3 and TRBJ2-3, with D perhaps matching TRBD1 (6 bases). Per germline, CDR1 ENHRY and CDR2 SYGVKD. The CDR3 contains 13 residues. V lost 8 bases, J lost 5 bases, and 14 bases lay in between. CDR3 nucleotides: TGTGCCATCGAGGGTAGAGGGGGAGATACGCAGTATTTT. This translates into CAIEGRGGDTQYF.

In regard to this clonotype: For a library built for alpha chains, this beta chain is a stray read; little rests on its size. The chain has TRBV27 and TRBJ2-5; 11 bases align to TRBD1. This CDR3 has 16 residues. J lost 5 bases, V lost 0 bases, and 5 bases had no gene match. The germline V gene has CDR1 MNHEY and CDR2 SMNVEV (reference sequence). CDR3 nucleotides: TGTGCCAGCAGTTTATCCGGACAGGGGGCACGTGAGACCCAGTACTTC. Amino acids: CASSLSGQGARETQYF.

On this clonotype: A library prepared for alpha chains yielded this beta chain as an off-target read; its size is of little meaning. The chain employs TRBV5-5 and TRBJ2-7; the D gene is possibly TRBD1 (6 bases). Germline V gene lookup returns CDR1 SGHKS and CDR2 YYEKEE (reference sequence). This CDR3 has 16 amino acids. Between the trimmed V and J ends, which lost 0 bases and 4 bases, there was a span of 17 bases. The CDR3 region is CASSLGLRGARYEQYF. CDR3 nucleotide sequence: TGTGCCAGCAGCTTGGGCCTCAGGGGCGCTAGGTACGAGCAGTACTTC.

This clonotype has just a few counts. This beta chain came through as a stray read in a library set up for alpha chains, and its size says little. J is TRBJ2-1 and V is TRBV7-8; D may be TRBD2 (5 bases). CDR1 is SGHVS and CDR2 is FQNEAQ in the germline V gene. Deletions cut 5 bases from V and 9 bases from J, with 14 bases between. This CDR3 region has 13 residues. For the CDR3, the DNA is TGTGCCAGCAGCCCTCTAGACCGGGGTGAGCAGTTCTTC. This encodes CASSPLDRGEQFF. Full variable domain (outside the CDR3, taken from reference TRBV7-8 and TRBJ2-1): GAGVSQSPRYKVAKRGQDVALRCDPISGHVSLFWYQQALGQGPEFLTYFQNEAQLDKSGLPSDRFFAERPEGSVSTLKIQRTQQEDSAVYLCASSPLDRGEQFFGPGTRLTVL.

A note on this clonotype: A library prepared for alpha chains yielded this beta chain as an off-target read; its size is of little meaning. This chain uses TRBV6-1 with TRBJ2-1; TRBD2 aligns across 10 bases. In germline, CDR1 is MNHNS, CDR2 SASEGT. The V segment lost 3 bases and the J segment 3 bases; nucleotides outside the gene matches: 17. The CDR3 has 20 residues. CDR3 amino acids: CASSDVQDPSSGRNYNEQFF. The CDR3 DNA sequence: TGTGCCAGCAGTGATGTACAGGATCCGTCTAGCGGGAGAAACTACAATGAGCAGTTCTTC.

About this clonotype itself: This beta chain is an unintended read in a library built for alpha chains; its size means little. This chain links TRBV27 with TRBJ2-1; 10 bases map to TRBD2. The CDR3 length is 15 residues. The V and J ends lost 7 bases and 7 bases, in that order; junction bases with no gene match: 10. Germline CDR1 MNHEY, CDR2 SMNVEV (reference sequence). Written as DNA, the CDR3 is TGTGCCAGCACCCTAACTAGCGGGGCTGGGAATGAGCAGTTCTTC. As protein: CASTLTSGAGNEQFF.

Details on this clonotype: This beta chain turned up in a library designed for alpha chains; as an off-target read, its abundance says little. The genes are TRBV28 and TRBJ2-5, with TRBD1 matching over 7 bases. Unmatched junction bases numbered 7, after V lost 1 base and J lost 5 bases. Germline CDR1 is MDHEN and CDR2 is SYDVKM. This CDR3 comprises 15 residues. The CDR3 protein is CASSLYLGGRETQYF. The CDR3 DNA sequence: TGTGCCAGCAGTTTATACCTAGGGGGCCGGGAGACCCAGTACTTC.

With regard to this clonotype: This beta chain is an off-target read within a library intended for alpha chains, so its frequency means little. CDR3 nucleotides: TGTGCCAGCAGCTTGGGCGTAGGTTCGGGTGAGCAGTTCTTC. Translation: CASSLGVGSGEQFF. This chain connects TRBV5-4 to TRBJ2-1; D gene uncertain. Between the trimmed V and J ends, which lost 0 bases and 9 bases, there was a span of 13 bases. The CDR3 is 14 residues long. The V gene's germline CDR1 is SGHNT and CDR2 YYREEE (reference sequence).

Regarding this clonotype: In a library made to pick up alpha chains, this beta chain is a stray read with a size that means little. The J gene is TRBJ2-7, the V gene TRBV19, with D tentatively TRBD1 (6 bases). The germline V gene encodes CDR1 LNHDA and CDR2 SQIVND (reference sequence). CDR3 size: 13 residues. Trimming removed 7 bases at V and 9 bases at J, with 19 bases between. The CDR3 nucleotides are TGTGCCAGTAAGGGGGTCGGACCATCACGGCAGTACTTC. Translation gives CASKGVGPSRQYF.

Notes on this clonotype: Because this beta chain is a stray read in a library intended to capture alpha chains, its abundance should not be given much weight. The V and J genes are TRBV29-1 and TRBJ2-1, with 10 positions matching TRBD2. The germline V gene has CDR1 SQVTM and CDR2 ANQGSEA. This CDR3 contains 13 residues. V was clipped by 5 bases and J by 6 bases; unmatched bases: 4. In nucleotides, the CDR3 is TGCAGCGTTCAAGCGGGAGGGAGCAATGAGCAGTTCTTC. It specifies CSVQAGGSNEQFF.

This clonotype was observed a handful of times. The library was prepared for alpha chains; this beta chain is a stray read, so its frequency means little. The rearrangement uses TRBV3-1 and TRBJ2-1, with 8 bases lining up with TRBD1. Germline V gene sequence: CDR1 LGHDT, CDR2 YNNKEL (reference sequence). V shed 4 bases and J 0 bases; nucleotides not matched to a gene: 5. The CDR3 runs to 16 residues. The CDR3: CASSPRGLSSYNEQFF. In DNA, the CDR3 is TGTGCCAGCAGCCCCAGGGGGCTAAGCTCCTACAATGAGCAGTTCTTC.

There are a few counts of this clonotype. This beta chain is an off-target read within a library intended for alpha chains, so its frequency means little. The gene calls are TRBV11-1 and TRBJ2-7; D is perhaps TRBD2 (5 bases). This CDR3 region has 13 residues. From germline, CDR1 is SGHAT and CDR2 FQDESV (reference sequence). V lost 0 bases and J lost 2, with 5 bases in between. CDR3 amino acids: CASSLAGAYEQYF. The CDR3 DNA follows: TGTGCCAGCAGCTTAGCGGGAGCCTACGAGCAGTACTTC.

This clonotype is classed as medium-sized (0.01 to 0.1%). Since the library was made to target alpha chains, this beta chain is a stray read and its abundance is not meaningful. The rearrangement joins TRBV7-9 to TRBJ2-5, with unresolved D. The CDR3 runs 14 residues. Germline V gene sequence: CDR1 SEHNR, CDR2 FQNEAQ (reference sequence). V was trimmed by 5 bases and J by 5 bases, leaving 15 bases between them. CDR3 residues: CASSPRTAQETQYF. The CDR3 bases are TGTGCCAGCAGCCCGCGAACTGCGCAGGAGACCCAGTACTTC.